The 4 T cell receptor beta chains below were found in one sample sequenced in a study of tumor and adjacent non-tumor tissue in lung cancer. The template was RNA from unsorted bulk tissue. A modified ARM-PCR protocol with three rounds of nested PCR amplified TCRbeta. TCRdb reanalysed the multiplex PCR reads using MiXCR and keeps one entry per CDR3 protein. The table has 90,000 to 110,000 distinct CDR3 sequences, 75% seen once. Sequenced: lung tumor tissue. Receptors were obtained from a woman in her sixties or seventies with non-small cell lung cancer.

A word on this clonotype: At one boundary the junction diverges from the germline segment, which might be a read error. The chain employs TRBV11-3 and TRBJ1-1; D gene ambiguous. CDR1 and CDR2 from the germline V gene are SGHNT and YENEEA. The CDR3 runs to 15 residues. CDR3 region: CARSSTWTVNTEAFF. CDR3 in DNA: TGTGCCAGGAGCTCAACATGGACGGTGAACACTGAAGCTTTCTTT.

About this clonotype: Just one base apart from a much larger clone, this may be a read error. This rearrangement joins TRBV6-5 to TRBJ1-2; a possible D gene is TRBD1 (5 bases). V was shortened by 2 bases and J by 5 bases, with 15 bases between the two germline ends. CDR1 and CDR2 (germline): MNHEY, SVGAGI. CDR3 length equals 15 residues. The CDR3, as DNA: TGTGCCAGCAGTTACATTACGACAGCTAGTTATGGCTACACCTTC. Translating it yields CASSYITTASYGYTF.

This chain links TRBV11-3 with TRBJ2-4; D ambiguous. The CDR3 consists of 18 residues. Germline V gene sequence: CDR1 SGHNT, CDR2 YENEEA. V gave up 0 bases and J gave up 2 bases, with 17 bases separating them. CDR3: CASSLEGKAISPKNIQYF. The CDR3 region has the DNA TGTGCCAGCAGCTTAGAAGGCAAGGCTATTAGTCCCAAAAACATTCAGTACTTC.

The CDR3 here is CASSPGSSYNEQFF. The CDR3 DNA is TGTGCCAGCAGCCCGGGTAGCTCCTACAATGAGCAGTTCTTC. This chain connects TRBV4-2 to TRBJ2-1; D remains ambiguous. The germline CDR1 and CDR2 sequences are LGHNA and YNFKEQ. The germline V and J ends were trimmed by 4 bases and 0 bases, with 7 bases remaining between them. The CDR3 consists of 14 residues.